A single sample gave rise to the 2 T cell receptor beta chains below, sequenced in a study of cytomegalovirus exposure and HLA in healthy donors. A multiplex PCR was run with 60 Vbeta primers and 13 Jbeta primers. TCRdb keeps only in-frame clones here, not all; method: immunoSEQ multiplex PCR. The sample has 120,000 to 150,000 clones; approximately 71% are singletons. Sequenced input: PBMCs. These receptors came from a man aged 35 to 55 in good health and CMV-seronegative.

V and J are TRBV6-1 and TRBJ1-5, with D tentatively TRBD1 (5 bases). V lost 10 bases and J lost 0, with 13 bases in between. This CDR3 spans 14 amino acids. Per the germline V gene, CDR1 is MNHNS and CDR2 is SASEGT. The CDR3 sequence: CAIRPGISNQPQHF. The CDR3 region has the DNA TGTGCCATCAGGCCAGGGATTAGCAATCAGCCCCAGCATTTT.

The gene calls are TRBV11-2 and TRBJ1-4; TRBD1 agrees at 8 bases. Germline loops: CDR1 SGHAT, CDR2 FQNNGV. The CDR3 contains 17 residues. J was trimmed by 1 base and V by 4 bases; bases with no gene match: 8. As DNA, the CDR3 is TGTGCCAGCAGCTCCCGGACAGGGTCCGTAACTAATGAAAAACTGTTTTTT. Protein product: CASSSRTGSVTNEKLFF.